The rows below give T cell receptor beta chains drawn from one sample of a study of cytomegalovirus exposure and HLA in healthy donors. This table comes from immunoSEQ multiplex PCR, and its TCRdb copy is limited to in-frame clones, with some not included. The table has 180,000 or so clones, 82% seen once. Sequenced material: PBMCs. These receptors all come from a boy younger than 10 in good health and CMV-seronegative. Both conserved end residues are part of each CDR3. D genes are given only for firm matches. Part of the rows lack a size; the others show once, few, many or a class for expanded clones.

-	-	TRBJ1-4	TRBV7-2	TGTGCCAGCAGCTTACGTCCCCCCGAAAAACTGTTTTTT	CASSLRPPEKLFF
-	-	TRBJ2-4	TRBV13	TGTGCCAGCAGCAGTAAACTAGCCAAAAACATTCAGTACTTC	CASSSKLAKNIQYF
-	-	TRBJ1-2	TRBV5-1	TGCGCCAGCAGCTTGGATGAGAGGGACTACACCTTC	CASSLDERDYTF
few	-	TRBJ2-7	TRBV9	TGTGCCAGCAGCGTATTTAGCGGCTCCTACGAGCAGTACTTC	CASSVFSGSYEQYF
-	TRBD1	TRBJ2-3	TRBV9	TGTGCCGGCAGCGTAAGGGGGCAAAGCACAGATACGCAGTATTTT	CAGSVRGQSTDTQYF
few	-	TRBJ2-7	TRBV7-6	TGTGCCAGCAGCTTAGCGTTGGGAGGGGGCGAGCAGTACTTC	CASSLALGGGEQYF
-	-	TRBJ2-7	TRBV21-1	TGTGCCAGCAGCCGAGGGTCTTGCCACGAGCAGTACTTC	CASSRGSCHEQYF
-	-	TRBJ1-1	TRBV7-9	TGTGCCAGCAGCCCACTGATGGGGGGGGAGACTGAAGCTTTCTTT	CASSPLMGGETEAFF
-	-	TRBJ1-2	TRBV19	TGTGCCAGTAGTATCCTCGAAGGGGTAAGGGGCTATGGCTACACCTTC	CASSILEGVRGYGYTF
-	-	TRBJ2-3	TRBV5-5	TGTGCCAGCAACGTAGCAGGGGCAGATACGCAGTATTTT	CASNVAGADTQYF
-	-	TRBJ2-7	TRBV6-6	TGTGCCAGCAGTTACGAGGTCGAGCAGTACTTC	CASSYEVEQYF
-	TRBD1	TRBJ1-4	TRBV10-3	TGTGCCATCAGTGAAGGGCAGGGGGGCGAAAAACTGTTTTTT	CAISEGQGGEKLFF
-	-	TRBJ2-3	TRBV5-1	TGCGCCAGCAGCTTGACAGGGATCCTCACAGATACGCAGTATTTT	CASSLTGILTDTQYF
-	TRBD2	TRBJ2-5	TRBV12-5	TGTGCTAGTGGTTCGACTAGCCGTGGAGAGACCCAGTACTTC	CASGSTSRGETQYF
-	-	TRBJ1-5	TRBV27	TGTGCCAGCAGGGTCGGCGGAGACAATCAGCCCCAGCATTTT	CASRVGGDNQPQHF
-	TRBD1	TRBJ1-1	TRBV19	TGTGCCAGTAGTAGGGGACAGGGGGTCGGCACTGAAGCTTTCTTT	CASSRGQGVGTEAFF
-	TRBD1	TRBJ1-2	TRBV29-1	TGCAGCGGACGACAGGGGGCGGACGGCTACACCTTC	CSGRQGADGYTF
-	-	TRBJ1-4	TRBV15	TGTGCCACCAGCAGGCGGTCAGGGAATGAAAAACTGTTTTTT	CATSRRSGNEKLFF